A single sample gave rise to the 17 T cell receptor beta chains below, sequenced in a study of T cell responses to AZD1222 COVID-19 vaccine. The protocol was immunoSEQ multiplex PCR, while the TCRdb copy is restricted to in-frame clones and leaves out a portion. The sample has fewer than 150,000 clones; around 93% are singletons. The source material was peripheral blood, sampled 28 days after the second AZD1222 dose. Source of these receptors: an adult who received the AZD1222 COVID-19 vaccine.

The rearrangement joins TRBV28 to TRBJ2-6; D possibly corresponds to TRBD2 (6 bases). The CDR3 is 22 amino acids. V was cut by 2 bases and J by 4 bases, with 30 bases left in between. Germline CDR1 reads MDHEN; CDR2 reads SYDVKM. Here the CDR3 reads CASSLGWTFGGLKASGANVLTF. The CDR3 region has the DNA TGTGCCAGCAGTTTAGGTTGGACTTTTGGGGGGTTGAAAGCTTCCGGGGCCAACGTCCTGACTTTC.

The chain carries TRBV13 and TRBJ2-7, with D possibly TRBD2 on 6 matching bases. The CDR3 extends over 16 amino acids. The V gene's germline CDR1 is PRHDT and CDR2 FYEKMQ (reference sequence). V was trimmed by 5 bases and J by 6 bases, leaving 23 bases between them. CDR3 protein: CASSRRAGRGIFEQYF. DNA of the CDR3: TGTGCCAGCAGCCGCCGTGCGGGACGGGGCATATTCGAGCAGTACTTC.

V and J are TRBV5-4 and TRBJ1-1; 8 nucleotides match TRBD1. The CDR3 runs 13 residues. V gave up 10 bases and J gave up 3 bases; unmatched junction bases: 8. Germline lookup yields CDR1 SGHNT and CDR2 YYREEE (reference sequence). The CDR3 bases are TGTGCCGTCAGGGGGCAGGGCGACACTGAAGCTTTCTTT. This encodes CAVRGQGDTEAFF.

V is TRBV28 and J is TRBJ1-5; maybe TRBD1 (5 bases). The germline V gene encodes CDR1 MDHEN and CDR2 SYDVKM. CDR3 length: 16 amino acids. The germline V and J ends were trimmed by 3 bases and 0 bases, with 12 bases remaining between them. DNA of the CDR3: TGTGCCAGCAGTTTGATGACAGATTATAGCAATCAGCCCCAGCATTTT. It codes for CASSLMTDYSNQPQHF.

V usage is TRBV18 and J usage is TRBJ2-7, with D possibly matching TRBD1 (6 bases). Trimming stripped 3 bases from V and 2 bases from J, with 11 bases between. CDR1 KGHSH and CDR2 LQKENI come from the germline V gene. There are 14 residues in the CDR3. This CDR3 is CASSPTDSPYEQYF. DNA for the CDR3: TGTGCCAGCTCACCCACGGACAGCCCCTACGAGCAGTACTTC.

This clone was observed a few times. The chain joins TRBV6-5 to TRBJ1-2; D is unresolved. The CDR3 has 12 residues. Trimming took 9 bases from V and 0 from J, leaving 8 bases between them. The V gene's germline CDR1 is MNHEY and CDR2 SVGAGI. CDR3 DNA sequence: TGTGCCAGTGCAGTCGCTAACTATGGCTACACCTTC. Its translation: CASAVANYGYTF.

This clone was counted a few times. J is TRBJ1-5 and V is TRBV6-6, with D uncertain. Per the germline V gene, CDR1 is MNHNY and CDR2 is SVGAGI (reference sequence). The length of the CDR3 is 15 residues. V gave up 6 bases and J gave up 1 base, with 13 bases separating them. In nucleotides, the CDR3 is TGTGCCAGCAGCATAGACCGACGCAGCAATCAGCCCCAGCATTTT. It encodes CASSIDRRSNQPQHF.

This rearrangement joins TRBV12-3 or TRBV12-4 to TRBJ1-2; D uncertain. The CDR3 is 12 residues long. V gave up 3 bases and J gave up 8 bases, with 10 bases separating them. The CDR3 DNA reads TGTGCCAGCAGTTTTGTCCTTGGGGGCTACACCTTC. It yields the protein CASSFVLGGYTF.

The chain combines TRBV29-1 with TRBJ1-2; D ambiguous. CDR1 is SQVTM, CDR2 ANQGSEA, per germline. The CDR3 has 17 amino acids. The ends were cut back, 1 base at V and 4 bases at J, with 22 bases in the middle. For the CDR3, the DNA is TGCAGCGTTGAAGGGGAAGCTTCCTTACAACCCCTCTATGGCTACACCTTC. Encoded protein: CSVEGEASLQPLYGYTF.

The chain carries TRBV4-1 and TRBJ2-5; 9 nucleotides line up with TRBD2. V shed 4 bases, J shed 4 bases, and the junction held 7 bases outside the gene matches. CDR1 is MGHRA, CDR2 YSYEKL, per germline. This CDR3 contains 15 residues. CDR3 sequence (DNA): TGCGCCAGCAGCCCAGAGAATAGCGGGAGAGAGACCCAGTACTTC. Translation gives CASSPENSGRETQYF.

V gene TRBV3-1 (or the pseudogene TRBV3-2) combines with J gene TRBJ2-3; TRBD2 matches 7 bases. Germline V CDR1 and CDR2: LGHDT, YNNKEL (reference sequence). J lost 0 bases, V lost 2 bases, and 14 bases had no gene match. The CDR3 totals 19 residues. This CDR3 is CASSQMGWASGASTDTQYF. The CDR3 DNA sequence: TGTGCCAGCAGCCAAATGGGTTGGGCTAGCGGTGCCAGCACAGATACGCAGTATTTT.

The chain uses TRBV4-1 and TRBJ2-2; D unresolved. The germline V gene has CDR1 MGHRA and CDR2 YSYEKL. CDR3 length: 13 residues. V shed 1 base and J shed 5 bases, with 5 bases lying between them. The CDR3 coding sequence is TGCGCCAGCAGCCAAGTAAGAACCGGGGAGCTGTTTTTT. The encoded protein is CASSQVRTGELFF.

The chain recombines TRBV21-1 with TRBJ1-3. TRBV21-1 represents a pseudogene. The CDR3 is made up of 14 amino acids. CDR3 amino acids: CASSKAKGTNTIYF. CDR3 sequence (DNA): TGTGCCAGCAGCAAAGCGAAGGGTACGAACACCATATATTTT.

The rearrangement uses TRBV14 and TRBJ1-2, with D possibly being TRBD1 (5 bases). The CDR3 contains 18 residues. V was cut by 5 bases and J by 3 bases, with 25 bases left in between. Germline V gene data show CDR1 as SGHDN and CDR2 as FVKESK. The DNA of the CDR3 is TGTGCCAGCAGCGCCCAGGCCTTGGGGCAGATGTATGACTATGGCTACACCTTC. Residues: CASSAQALGQMYDYGYTF.

The chain links TRBV6-1 to TRBJ2-6; D remains ambiguous. Trimming removed 2 bases from V and 1 base from J, with 6 bases in between. The germline gives CDR1 MNHNS, CDR2 SASEGT. This CDR3 comprises 15 residues. The CDR3 region has the DNA TGTGCCAGCAGTGAAATGGGGTCTGGGGCCAACGTCCTGACTTTC. This translates into CASSEMGSGANVLTF.

The V and J genes are TRBV6-1 and TRBJ1-2, with TRBD1 identical over 8 bases. V lost 4 bases to trimming and J lost 4 bases; unmatched junction nucleotides: 14. Germline V gene data show CDR1 as MNHNS and CDR2 as SASEGT. The CDR3 consists of 17 residues. CDR3 protein: CASSADPALTGGYGYTF. In DNA, the CDR3 is TGTGCCAGCAGTGCGGATCCCGCTCTTACAGGGGGCTATGGCTACACCTTC.

CDR3 coding DNA: TGCGCCAGCAGCTTGTACGACCCCGGGACTAGCGGGGCGATAGCCAAAAACATTCAGTACTTC. This sequence encodes CASSLYDPGTSGAIAKNIQYF. J is TRBJ2-4 and V is TRBV5-1, with TRBD2 matching over 13 bases. The trim removed 1 base at V and 0 bases at J, leaving 13 bases unmatched. Looked up from germline, CDR1 is SGHRS and CDR2 is YFSETQ. The CDR3 length is 21 residues.